A single sample gave rise to the 23 T cell receptor beta chains below, sequenced in a study of CD8 T cells in Susac syndrome. An amount of RNA that ranged from about 0.45 to 1 ug was reverse transcribed with random hexamers. TCRdb ran MiXCR on the immunoSEQ multiplex PCR reads and lists one entry per CDR3 protein. Of fewer than 200,000 distinct CDR3 sequences listed, about 94% are singletons. The specimen was CD4+ T cells from PBMCs. The receptors come from a human donor in good health.

In this sample, this clonotype turned up once. The chain carries TRBV28 and TRBJ2-7, with TRBD2 matching over 9 bases. V dropped 6 bases and J dropped 4; count of bases not matched to a gene: 10. The CDR3 length is 15 residues. Germline loops: CDR1 MDHEN, CDR2 SYDVKM. The CDR3 DNA sequence: TGTGCCAGCAGCCCCCCCGGGACTAGCAATTACGAGCAGTACTTC. The encoded protein is CASSPPGTSNYEQYF. Supplemented by reference TRBV28 and TRBJ2-7, the full variable domain reads DVKVTQSSRYLVKRTGEKVFLECVQDMDHENMFWYRQDPGLGLRLIYFSYDVKMKEKGDIPEGYSVSREKKERFSLILESASTNQTSMYLCASSPPGTSNYEQYFGPGTRLTVT.

V and J are TRBV18 and TRBJ1-6; D gene unclear. The germline V and J ends were trimmed by 3 bases and 7 bases, with 10 bases remaining between them. Germline assignment: CDR1 KGHSH and CDR2 LQKENI. The CDR3 is made up of 14 amino acids. In DNA, the CDR3 is TGTGCCAGCTCACCCTCGGAAGGGAATTCACCCCTCCACTTT. Amino acid sequence: CASSPSEGNSPLHF.

The chain links TRBV28 to TRBJ2-5; D gene uncertain. Germline CDR1 is MDHEN and CDR2 is SYDVKM. V lost 2 bases and J 6 bases, leaving 7 bases between the germline ends. The CDR3 contains 12 residues. CDR3 protein: CASSLNSKTQYF. DNA for the CDR3: TGTGCCAGCAGTTTAAATAGCAAGACCCAGTACTTC. The entire variable domain, with the rest obtained from reference TRBV28 and TRBJ2-5, is as follows: DVKVTQSSRYLVKRTGEKVFLECVQDMDHENMFWYRQDPGLGLRLIYFSYDVKMKEKGDIPEGYSVSREKKERFSLILESASTNQTSMYLCASSLNSKTQYFGPGTRLLVL.

The chain uses TRBV20-1 and TRBJ2-7; 9 positions match TRBD2. Trimming cost V 0 bases and J 3 bases; bases outside gene matches: 9. The CDR3 is 16 amino acids. The germline V gene has CDR1 DFQATT and CDR2 SNEGSKA (reference sequence). CDR3 protein: CSARDPGSGGIYEQYF. The CDR3 DNA reads TGCAGTGCTAGAGATCCGGGGAGCGGGGGGATCTACGAGCAGTACTTC.

The J gene is TRBJ2-2, the V gene TRBV15; 12 nucleotides match TRBD2. Germline V lookup: CDR1 LNHNV, CDR2 YYDKDF (reference sequence). V gave up 0 bases and J gave up 8 bases; unmatched junction bases: 10. The CDR3 totals 18 residues. CDR3 coding DNA: TGTGCCACCAGCAGAGATGGACTAGCGGGATCAGGAGGGGGGGAGCTGTTTTTT. This translates into CATSRDGLAGSGGGELFF.

This rearrangement joins TRBV18 to TRBJ1-2; the match to TRBD1 covers 9 bases. Germline loops: CDR1 KGHSH, CDR2 LQKENI. V trimming: 8 bases; J trimming: 8 bases; junction bases outside the gene matches: 15. CDR3 length: 15 amino acids. CDR3 coding DNA: TGTGCCAGCGCAACTACAGGGGGCGCAGAAGGGGGCTACACCTTC. It is translated as CASATTGGAEGGYTF.

The chain is built from TRBV4-3 and TRBJ2-1; maybe TRBD2 (5 bases). This CDR3 has 17 amino acids. V lost 0 bases and J lost 0, with 12 bases in between. CDR1 is LGHNA, CDR2 YSLEER, per germline. CDR3: CASSQDLTGSSYNEQFF. CDR3 in DNA: TGCGCCAGCAGCCAAGATCTCACGGGGAGCTCCTACAATGAGCAGTTCTTC.

The gene calls are TRBV29-1 and TRBJ2-2; 8 nucleotides line up with TRBD2. The CDR3 runs to 14 residues. Trimming cost V 4 bases and J 3 bases; bases outside gene matches: 4. The germline gives CDR1 SQVTM, CDR2 ANQGSEA. CDR3 in amino acids: CSVAGLEYTGELFF. The CDR3 DNA is TGCAGCGTTGCGGGACTAGAATACACCGGGGAGCTGTTTTTT.

This clonotype was observed once. This chain uses TRBV14 with TRBJ2-1; D might be TRBD1 (6 bases). Germline V gives CDR1 SGHDN, CDR2 FVKESK. The CDR3 loop spans 12 amino acids. V was shortened by 0 bases and J by 13 bases, with 10 bases between the two germline ends. The CDR3 region is CASSQDRGPQFF. In nucleotides, the CDR3 is TGTGCCAGCAGCCAAGACAGGGGCCCTCAGTTCTTC.

This chain joins TRBV29-1 and TRBJ2-5; D possibly corresponds to TRBD2 (5 bases). The germline gives CDR1 SQVTM, CDR2 ANQGSEA. The V end was cut by 7 bases, the J end by 2 bases, with 20 bases between. This CDR3 spans 15 amino acids. CDR3 nucleotide sequence: TGCAGCGCCACCGGGATAAGTCTCTTTCAAGAGACCCAGTACTTC. Its protein product is CSATGISLFQETQYF.

This chain connects TRBV29-1 to TRBJ1-1, with D perhaps TRBD1 (5 bases). Trimming removed 3 bases from V and 11 bases from J, with 13 bases in between. Per the germline V gene, CDR1 is SQVTM and CDR2 is ANQGSEA. The CDR3 has 11 amino acids. CDR3 nucleotides: TGCAGCGTTGATGGGGGGGTGGTCGCTTTCTTT. This sequence encodes CSVDGGVVAFF.

In this sample, this clonotype turned up once. This CDR3 is CASSPVTGDTEAFF. The CDR3 nucleotides read TGTGCCAGCTCACCGGTGACCGGGGACACTGAAGCTTTCTTT. The chain recombines TRBV18 with TRBJ1-1; D ambiguous. This CDR3 region has 14 residues. V was cut by 3 bases and J by 3 bases, with 11 bases left in between. Germline CDR1 is KGHSH and CDR2 is LQKENI.

The CDR3 protein is CSVEDRTSTDTQYF. The CDR3 DNA follows: TGCAGCGTTGAAGACAGGACTAGCACAGATACGCAGTATTTT. V gene TRBV29-1 combines with J gene TRBJ2-3, with D perhaps matching TRBD2 (5 bases). Between the trimmed V and J ends, which lost 0 bases and 0 bases, there was a span of 7 bases. The CDR3 covers 14 residues. In germline, CDR1 is SQVTM, CDR2 ANQGSEA.

The gene calls are TRBV12-3 or TRBV12-4 and TRBJ2-7; 10 bases align to TRBD2. Trimming removed 1 base from V and 5 bases from J; junction bases left unmatched: 5. This CDR3 contains 15 residues. The CDR3 sequence is CASSLVLAGVNEQYF. CDR3 bases: TGTGCCAGCAGTTTAGTGCTAGCGGGAGTCAACGAGCAGTACTTC.

The genes are TRBV28 and TRBJ2-3; no definite D call. V lost 3 bases and J 0 bases, leaving 10 bases between the germline ends. The CDR3 loop spans 15 amino acids. The germline CDR1 and CDR2 sequences are MDHEN and SYDVKM. The CDR3: CASSFGGFSTDTQYF. CDR3 DNA sequence: TGTGCCAGCAGTTTTGGTGGATTTAGCACAGATACGCAGTATTTT.

V usage is TRBV7-2 and J usage is TRBJ2-1; perhaps D is TRBD1 or TRBD2 (5 bases each). The length of the CDR3 is 15 residues. Deletions cut 2 bases from V and 8 bases from J, with 16 bases between. Germline V gene sequence: CDR1 SGHTA, CDR2 FQGNSA. CDR3 bases: TGTGCCAGCAGCTTATCCCAGGGCTTGGGGGATGAGCAGTTCTTC. Translation: CASSLSQGLGDEQFF.

This rearrangement joins TRBV30 to TRBJ1-2, with 9 bases identical to TRBD1. Germline loops: CDR1 GTSNPN, CDR2 SVGIG (reference sequence). V lost 3 bases and J lost 3; bases outside the gene matches: 8. The CDR3 totals 15 residues. CDR3 region: CAWRYRGRRDYGYTF. In nucleotides, the CDR3 is TGTGCCTGGAGGTACAGGGGGCGGCGGGACTATGGCTACACCTTC. Based on the CDR3 plus reference TRBV30 and TRBJ1-2, the full variable domain is SQTIHQWPATLVQPVGSPLSLECTVEGTSNPNLYWYRQAAGRGLQLLFYSVGIGQISSEVPQNLSASRPQDRQFILSSKKLLLSDSGFYLCAWRYRGRRDYGYTFGSGTRLTVV.

The chain uses TRBV30 and TRBJ2-1; 7 bases map to TRBD2. The junction had 11 bases not matched to a gene; V was cut back by 1 base and J by 5 bases. Germline V gives CDR1 GTSNPN, CDR2 SVGIG (reference sequence). This CDR3 has 16 amino acids. This CDR3 reads CAWSGSSGPWDNEQFF. The CDR3, as DNA: TGTGCCTGGAGTGGGTCTAGCGGCCCTTGGGACAATGAGCAGTTCTTC.

The gene calls are TRBV19 and TRBJ1-1, with D possibly matching TRBD1 (5 bases). The length of the CDR3 is 14 residues. Trimming took off 3 bases at V and 2 bases at J, with 10 bases between the two ends. Germline-derived CDR1 and CDR2 are LNHDA and SQIVND (reference sequence). CDR3 sequence reads: CASSMEQGNTEAFF. In DNA form, the CDR3 reads TGTGCCAGTAGTATGGAGCAGGGAAACACTGAAGCTTTCTTT.

The genes are TRBV28 and TRBJ2-6, with D uncertain. Trimming shortened V by 5 bases and J by 8 bases, and 16 bases separated the two germline ends. The CDR3 length is 15 residues. Germline-derived CDR1 and CDR2 are MDHEN and SYDVKM. The CDR3, as DNA: TGTGCCAGCAGTCTTCCCCCCTCTCTGACCAACGTCCTGACTTTC. Translated, it gives CASSLPPSLTNVLTF.

Concerning this clonotype itself: Sequence at one end of the junction differs from germline and may be a read error. The gene calls are TRBV29-1 and TRBJ1-4; TRBD1 is a possible D gene (5 bases). This CDR3 region has 15 residues. Germline V lookup: CDR1 SQVTM, CDR2 ANQGSEA. CDR3 loop: CSVEGTQGTNEKLFF. DNA for the CDR3: TGCAGCGTAGAAGGGACGCAAGGGACTAATGAAAAACTGTTTTTT.

The chain has TRBV30 and TRBJ2-1, with 9 bases aligning to TRBD1. The junction had 3 bases not matched to a gene; V was cut back by 0 bases and J by 9 bases. CDR1 GTSNPN and CDR2 SVGIG come from the germline V gene (reference sequence). The CDR3 sequence is 13 residues long. In DNA, the CDR3 is TGTGCCTGGAGTGTACAGGGGGCGCGTGAGCAGTTCTTC. Protein product: CAWSVQGAREQFF. Filled out from reference TRBV30 and TRBJ2-1, the complete variable domain reads SQTIHQWPATLVQPVGSPLSLECTVEGTSNPNLYWYRQAAGRGLQLLFYSVGIGQISSEVPQNLSASRPQDRQFILSSKKLLLSDSGFYLCAWSVQGAREQFFGPGTRLTVL.

The chain is built from TRBV7-3 and TRBJ2-1; possible D gene TRBD2, 6 bases. This CDR3 has 16 residues. Deletions cut 5 bases from V and 4 bases from J, with 18 bases between. The germline V gene has CDR1 SGHTA and CDR2 FQGTGA. CDR3 region: CASSTPRGGMYNEQFF. In nucleotides, the CDR3 is TGTGCCAGCAGCACCCCCCGGGGCGGGATGTACAATGAGCAGTTCTTC.